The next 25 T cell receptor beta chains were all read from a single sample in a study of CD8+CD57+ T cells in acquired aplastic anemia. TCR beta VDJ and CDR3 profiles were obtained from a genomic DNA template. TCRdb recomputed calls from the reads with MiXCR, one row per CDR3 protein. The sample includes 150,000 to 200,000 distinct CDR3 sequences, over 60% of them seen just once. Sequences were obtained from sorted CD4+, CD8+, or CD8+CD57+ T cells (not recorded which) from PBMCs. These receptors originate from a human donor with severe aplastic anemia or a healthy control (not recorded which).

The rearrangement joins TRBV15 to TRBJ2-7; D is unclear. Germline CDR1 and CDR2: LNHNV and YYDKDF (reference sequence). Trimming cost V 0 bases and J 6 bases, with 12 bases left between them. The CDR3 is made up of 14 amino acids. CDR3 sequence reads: CATSREPKRTEQYF. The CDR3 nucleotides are TGTGCCACCAGCAGAGAGCCTAAGCGTACCGAGCAGTACTTC.

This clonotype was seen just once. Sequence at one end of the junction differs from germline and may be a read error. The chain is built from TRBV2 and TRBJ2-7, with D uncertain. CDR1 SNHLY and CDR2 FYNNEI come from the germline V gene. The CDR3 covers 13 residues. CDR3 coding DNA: TGTGCCACCAGTGATGCGGATTCCTACGAGCAGTACTTC. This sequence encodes CATSDADSYEQYF.

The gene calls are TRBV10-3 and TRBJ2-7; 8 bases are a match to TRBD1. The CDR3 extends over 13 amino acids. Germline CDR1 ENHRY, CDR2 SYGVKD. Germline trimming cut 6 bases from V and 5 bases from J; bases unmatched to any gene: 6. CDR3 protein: CAIRTGDSDEQYF. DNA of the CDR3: TGTGCCATCAGGACAGGGGACTCGGACGAGCAGTACTTC.

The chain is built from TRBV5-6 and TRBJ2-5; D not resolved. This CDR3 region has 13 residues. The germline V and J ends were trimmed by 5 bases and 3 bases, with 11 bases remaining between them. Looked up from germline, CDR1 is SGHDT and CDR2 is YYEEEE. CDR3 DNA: TGTGCCAGCAGTGAAGTTTCGGAAGAGACCCAGTACTTC. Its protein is CASSEVSEETQYF.

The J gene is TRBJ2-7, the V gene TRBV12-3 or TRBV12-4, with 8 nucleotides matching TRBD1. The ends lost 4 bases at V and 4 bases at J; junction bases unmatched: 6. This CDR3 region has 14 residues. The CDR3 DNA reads TGTGCCAGCAGTTGGGAGACAGGGGATTACGAGCAGTACTTC. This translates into CASSWETGDYEQYF.

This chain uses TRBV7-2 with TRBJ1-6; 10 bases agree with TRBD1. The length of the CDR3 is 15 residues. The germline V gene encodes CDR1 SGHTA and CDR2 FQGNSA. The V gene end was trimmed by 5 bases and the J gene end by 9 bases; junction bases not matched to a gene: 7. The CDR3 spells CASSQATGGFSPLHF. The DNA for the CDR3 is TGTGCCAGCAGCCAGGCGACAGGGGGCTTTTCACCCCTCCACTTT. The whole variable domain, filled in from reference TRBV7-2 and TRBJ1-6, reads GAGVSQSPSNKVTEKGKDVELRCDPISGHTALYWYRQSLGQGLEFLIYFQGNSAPDKSGLPSDRFSAERTGGSVSTLTIQRTQQEDSAVYLCASSQATGGFSPLHFGNGTRLTVT.

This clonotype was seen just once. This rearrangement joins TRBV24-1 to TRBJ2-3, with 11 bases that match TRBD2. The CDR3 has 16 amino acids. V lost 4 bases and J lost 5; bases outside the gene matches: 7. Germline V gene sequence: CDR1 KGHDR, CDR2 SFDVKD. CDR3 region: CATSDPVAGGQDTQYF. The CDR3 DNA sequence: TGTGCCACCAGTGACCCGGTAGCGGGGGGGCAAGATACGCAGTATTTT.

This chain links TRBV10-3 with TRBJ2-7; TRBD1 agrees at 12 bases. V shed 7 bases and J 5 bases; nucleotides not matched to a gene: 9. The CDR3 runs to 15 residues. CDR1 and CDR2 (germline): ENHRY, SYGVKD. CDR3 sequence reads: CAIKPGQGAFNEQYF. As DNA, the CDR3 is TGTGCCATCAAACCGGGACAGGGGGCGTTTAACGAGCAGTACTTC.

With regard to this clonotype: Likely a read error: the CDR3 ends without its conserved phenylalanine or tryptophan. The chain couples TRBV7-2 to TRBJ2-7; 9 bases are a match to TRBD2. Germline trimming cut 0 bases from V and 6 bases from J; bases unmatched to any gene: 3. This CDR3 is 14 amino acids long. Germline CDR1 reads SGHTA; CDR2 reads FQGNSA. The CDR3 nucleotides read TGTGCCAGCAGCTTAGCTAGCGGGGGAGCCGAGCAGTACCTC. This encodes CASSLASGGAEQYL.

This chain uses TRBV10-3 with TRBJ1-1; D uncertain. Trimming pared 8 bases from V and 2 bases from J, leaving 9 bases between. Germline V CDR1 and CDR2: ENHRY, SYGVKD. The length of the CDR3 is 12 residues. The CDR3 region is CAIGDSNTEAFF. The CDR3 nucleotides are TGTGCCATCGGGGATTCTAACACTGAAGCTTTCTTT.

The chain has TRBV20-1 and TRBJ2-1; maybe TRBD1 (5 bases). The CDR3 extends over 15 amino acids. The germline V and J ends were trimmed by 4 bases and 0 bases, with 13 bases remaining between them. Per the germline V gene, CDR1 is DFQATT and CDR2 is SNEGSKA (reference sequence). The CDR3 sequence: CSANPGIGSYNEQFF. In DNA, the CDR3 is TGCAGTGCTAACCCAGGGATTGGCTCCTACAATGAGCAGTTCTTC.

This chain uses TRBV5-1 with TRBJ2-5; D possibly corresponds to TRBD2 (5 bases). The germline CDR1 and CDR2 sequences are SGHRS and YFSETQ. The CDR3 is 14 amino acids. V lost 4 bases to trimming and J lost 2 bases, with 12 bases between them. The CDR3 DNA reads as TGCGCCAGCAGCCCCCTAGGGAGTCAAGAGACCCAGTACTTC. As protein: CASSPLGSQETQYF. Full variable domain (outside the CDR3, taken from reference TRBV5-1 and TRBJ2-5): KAGVTQTPRYLIKTRGQQVTLSCSPISGHRSVSWYQQTPGQGLQFLFEYFSETQRNKGNFPGRFSGRQFSNSRSEMNVSTLELGDSALYLCASSPLGSQETQYFGPGTRLLVL.

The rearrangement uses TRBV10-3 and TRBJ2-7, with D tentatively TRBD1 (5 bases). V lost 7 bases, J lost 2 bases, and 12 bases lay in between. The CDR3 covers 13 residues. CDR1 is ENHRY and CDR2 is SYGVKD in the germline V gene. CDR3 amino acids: CAITPDRTYEQYF. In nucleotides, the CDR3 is TGTGCCATCACCCCAGACAGAACCTACGAGCAGTACTTC.

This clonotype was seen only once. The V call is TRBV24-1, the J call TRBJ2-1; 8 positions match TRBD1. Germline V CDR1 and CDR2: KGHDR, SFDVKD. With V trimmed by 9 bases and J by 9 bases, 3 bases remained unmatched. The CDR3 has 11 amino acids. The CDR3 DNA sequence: TGTGCCACCGGACAGGGAGTTGAGCAGTTCTTC. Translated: CATGQGVEQFF.

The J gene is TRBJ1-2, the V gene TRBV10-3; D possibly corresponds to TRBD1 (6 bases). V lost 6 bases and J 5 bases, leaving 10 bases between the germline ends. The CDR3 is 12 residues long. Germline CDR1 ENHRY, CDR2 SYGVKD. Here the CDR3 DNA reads TGTGCCATCAGACAGGGAGAGTATGGCTACACCTTC. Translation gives CAIRQGEYGYTF.

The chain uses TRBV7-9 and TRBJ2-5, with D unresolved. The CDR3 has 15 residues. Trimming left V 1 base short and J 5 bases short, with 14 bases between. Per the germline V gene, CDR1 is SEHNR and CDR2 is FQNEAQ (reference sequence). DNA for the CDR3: TGTGCCAGCAGCTTAGTAATCGGGCAGGTTGAGACCCAGTACTTC. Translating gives CASSLVIGQVETQYF.

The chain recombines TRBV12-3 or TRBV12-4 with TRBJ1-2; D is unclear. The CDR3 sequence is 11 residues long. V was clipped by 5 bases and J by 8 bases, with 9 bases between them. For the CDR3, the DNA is TGTGCCAGCAGTCGGGGAGACGGCTACACCTTC. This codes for CASSRGDGYTF.

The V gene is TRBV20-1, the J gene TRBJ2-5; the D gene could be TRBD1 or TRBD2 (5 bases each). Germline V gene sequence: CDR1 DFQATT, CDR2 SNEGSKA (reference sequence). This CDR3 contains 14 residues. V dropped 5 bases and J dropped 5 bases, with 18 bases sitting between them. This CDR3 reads CSASPDQGEETQYF. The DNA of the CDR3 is TGCAGTGCTTCGCCCGACCAGGGAGAGGAGACCCAGTACTTC.

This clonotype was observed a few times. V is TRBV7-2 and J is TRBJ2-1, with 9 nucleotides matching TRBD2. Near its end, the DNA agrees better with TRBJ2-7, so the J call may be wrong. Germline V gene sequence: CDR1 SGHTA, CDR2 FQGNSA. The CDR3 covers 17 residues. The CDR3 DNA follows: TGTGCCAGCAGCTTAGGGCTAGCGGGGTCCATAAGGGCCGAGCAGTACTTC. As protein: CASSLGLAGSIRAEQYF.

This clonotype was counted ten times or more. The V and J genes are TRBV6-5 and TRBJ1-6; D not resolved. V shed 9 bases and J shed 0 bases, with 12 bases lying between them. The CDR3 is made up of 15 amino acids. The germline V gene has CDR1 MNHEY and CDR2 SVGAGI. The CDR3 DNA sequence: TGTGCCAGTACGAGAGATCTCTCCTATAATTCACCCCTCCACTTT. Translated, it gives CASTRDLSYNSPLHF.

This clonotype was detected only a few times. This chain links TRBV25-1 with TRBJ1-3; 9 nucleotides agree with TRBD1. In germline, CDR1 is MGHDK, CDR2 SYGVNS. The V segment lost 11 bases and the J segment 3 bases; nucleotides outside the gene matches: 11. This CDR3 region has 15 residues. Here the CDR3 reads CAPNHGQGIGNTIYF. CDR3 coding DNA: TGTGCCCCAAACCACGGACAGGGGATTGGAAACACCATATATTTT.

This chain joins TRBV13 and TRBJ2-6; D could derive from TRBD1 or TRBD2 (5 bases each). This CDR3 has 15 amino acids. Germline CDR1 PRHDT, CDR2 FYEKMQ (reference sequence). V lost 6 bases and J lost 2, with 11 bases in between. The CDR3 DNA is TGTGCCAGCAGTGAAGAGGGGACTGGGGCCAACGTCCTGACTTTC. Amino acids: CASSEEGTGANVLTF.

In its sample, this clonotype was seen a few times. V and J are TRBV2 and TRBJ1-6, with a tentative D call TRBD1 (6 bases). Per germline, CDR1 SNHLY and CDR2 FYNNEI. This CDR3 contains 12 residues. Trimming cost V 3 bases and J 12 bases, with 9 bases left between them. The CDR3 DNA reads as TGTGCCAGCAGTGACACAGGGCGACCCCTCCACTTT. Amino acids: CASSDTGRPLHF.

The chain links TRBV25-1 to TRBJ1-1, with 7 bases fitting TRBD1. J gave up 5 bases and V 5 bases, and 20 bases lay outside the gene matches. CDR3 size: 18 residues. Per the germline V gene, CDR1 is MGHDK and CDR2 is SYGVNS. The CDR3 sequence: CASSRGIVVLTGVTEAFF. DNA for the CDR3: TGTGCCAGCAGTCGAGGGATCGTGGTCCTCACAGGGGTGACTGAAGCTTTCTTT.

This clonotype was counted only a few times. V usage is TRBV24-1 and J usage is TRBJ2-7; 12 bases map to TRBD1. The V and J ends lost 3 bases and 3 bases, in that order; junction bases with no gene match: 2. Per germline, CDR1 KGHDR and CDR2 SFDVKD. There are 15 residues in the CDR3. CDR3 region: CATSDGTGGSYEQYF. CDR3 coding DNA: TGTGCCACCAGTGATGGGACAGGGGGCAGCTACGAGCAGTACTTC.